This TCR beta chain was found in a study of response to subunit inactivated influenza vaccine. Overall study findings and caveats: Each seasonal flu vaccination may recruit only limited new T cells, authors suggested.

Each CDR3 protein gets one entry after TCRdb re-called the RT-PCR reads with MiXCR. This table has hundreds of thousands of distinct CDR3 sequences, 15% to 18% appearing once. Turning to this clonotype: Its target is not known.

This TCR was recovered from a man in his forties or fifties who received an inactivated influenza vaccine. The material was PBMCs from blood, obtained 11 to 12 days after vaccination.

The CDR3 loop reads CASGTSGKNEQFF. The DNA for the CDR3 is TGTGCCAGCGGGACTAGCGGAAAGAATGAGCAGTTCTTC. V and J are TRBV12-3 or TRBV12-4 and TRBJ2-1; 11 bases are a match to TRBD2. The junction had 4 bases not matched to a gene; V was cut back by 8 bases and J by 7 bases. CDR3 length equals 13 residues.